There are many counts of the clone carrying this TCR beta chain. No antigen is known for it. V shed 8 bases and J 5 bases; nucleotides not matched to a gene: 1. Germline V gene data show CDR1 as SNHLY and CDR2 as FYNNEI. The CDR3 covers 11 residues. This record comes from a study of T-cell memory formation after mild COVID-19. Study-wide results and limits: The pre-infection memory compartment contained some responding clones, suggesting cross-reactive memory joined. Most CD4+ clones that shrank were in CM and EM, while CD8+ ones turned up in EMRA.

TCRdb passed the 5' RACE reads through MiXCR, listing each CDR3 protein once. The sample records 150,000 to 200,000 distinct CDR3 sequences, 31% being singletons. The sequencing input was PBMCs or a T cell subset sorted from them (not recorded which). This receptor was identified in an adult woman who had mild COVID-19 (a few samples of this study predate the infection). Cell type and time point are not known. This chain connects TRBV2 to TRBJ2-5, with 8 bases that match TRBD2. CDR3 in amino acids: CASGLAETQYF. The CDR3, as DNA: TGTGCCAGCGGACTAGCCGAGACCCAGTACTTC.